Listed here are 27 T cell receptor beta chains from one sample, sequenced in a study of T cells in Graves' hyperthyroidism and ophthalmopathy (dated by TCRdb to about 2019). Libraries were prepared through multiplex PCR. The run used an Illumina HiSeq 2000. The TCR beta CDR3 regions were amplified from RNA transcripts. A first-round RT-PCR of the TCR CDR3 used the HTBI primer set with the Qiagen OneStep RT-PCR kit. TCRdb ran its own pipeline on the public reads, namely fastp trimming at Q25 and MiXCR clone calling, and kept in-frame beta chains. Merged by CDR3 protein, the rows form single entries marked with the most common genes and DNA. Within this sample are 450,000 to 700,000 distinct CDR3 sequences, with roughly 46% of them counted one time only. The ten largest clones represent roughly 19% of the sample. Sequenced sample: peripheral blood or thyroid tissue (not recorded which). Every receptor here comes from an adult woman with Graves' disease, either hyperthyroidism or ophthalmopathy (not recorded which).

This clonotype was counted ten times or more. The chain recombines TRBV12-3 or TRBV12-4 with TRBJ1-5; D is ambiguous. The V end was cut by 4 bases, the J end by 2 bases, with 12 bases between. The CDR3 is 15 residues long. The CDR3 coding sequence is TGTGCCAGCAGTTGGTCCGCCGGGGGCAATCAGCCCCAGCATTTT. Translated: CASSWSAGGNQPQHF.

This clonotype was observed many times. This CDR3 reads CASSYPGQGITGELFF. The DNA for the CDR3 is TGTGCCAGCAGTTACCCGGGACAGGGAATAACCGGGGAGCTGTTTTTT. The genes are TRBV6-6 and TRBJ2-2; 9 bases are a match to TRBD1. Trimming removed 2 bases from V and 5 bases from J; junction bases left unmatched: 6. The CDR3 has 16 amino acids. Germline CDR1 and CDR2: MNHNY and SVGAGI (reference sequence).

The chain combines TRBV5-1 with TRBJ1-2, with D possibly matching TRBD1 (5 bases). The CDR3 has 14 amino acids. Per germline, CDR1 SGHRS and CDR2 YFSETQ. V was pared by 3 bases and J by 2 bases, with 11 bases between. This CDR3 reads CASSYRGNNYGYTF. The CDR3 DNA sequence: TGCGCCAGCAGCTACCGGGGGAACAACTATGGCTACACCTTC.

The rearrangement joins TRBV20-1 to TRBJ2-1, with D tentatively TRBD1 (5 bases). This CDR3 has 14 amino acids. CDR1 DFQATT and CDR2 SNEGSKA come from the germline V gene (reference sequence). The V end lost 3 bases, the J end lost 3 bases, and 12 bases lay between the germline ends. This CDR3 reads CSARGWGDYNEQFF. The CDR3 nucleotides read TGCAGTGCTAGGGGCTGGGGCGACTACAATGAGCAGTTCTTC.

This clonotype was detected only a few times. This chain uses TRBV10-1 with TRBJ1-1; 7 bases line up with TRBD1. V shed 2 bases and J 4 bases; nucleotides not matched to a gene: 4. Germline V gene data show CDR1 as WNHNN and CDR2 as SYGVQD (reference sequence). The CDR3 is 14 amino acids. In nucleotides, the CDR3 is TGCGCCAGCAGTGAGCACAGGGGCGGCACTGAAGCTTTCTTT. Translated: CASSEHRGGTEAFF.

This clonotype was observed at least ten times. The gene calls are TRBV15 and TRBJ2-7; tentatively, D is TRBD1 (6 bases). There are 16 residues in the CDR3. Trimming removed 3 bases at V and 0 bases at J, with 15 bases between. The germline V gene has CDR1 LNHNV and CDR2 YYDKDF (reference sequence). CDR3 amino acids: CATSREYRDTSYEQYF. The CDR3 DNA is TGTGCCACCAGCAGGGAATATCGGGACACCTCCTACGAGCAGTACTTC.

The DNA for the CDR3 is TGCAGCGTAGTCCTGACAGAGAACACTGAAGCTTTCTTT. The encoded protein is CSVVLTENTEAFF. The genes are TRBV29-1 and TRBJ1-1, with D possibly being TRBD1 (5 bases). The CDR3 spans 13 residues. V lost 6 bases to trimming and J lost 1 base, with 12 bases between them. Germline V gene data show CDR1 as SQVTM and CDR2 as ANQGSEA.

This clonotype was observed at least ten times. The gene calls are TRBV27 and TRBJ1-6, with D possibly being TRBD1 (6 bases). Germline V gene sequence: CDR1 MNHEY, CDR2 SMNVEV (reference sequence). V was pared by 6 bases and J by 4 bases, with 10 bases between. This CDR3 comprises 14 residues. For the CDR3, the DNA is TGTGCCAGCAGGGACAGCGTTTATAATTCACCCCTCCACTTT. As protein: CASRDSVYNSPLHF.

The table lists this clonotype with a count of one. A read error is likely, as this CDR3 ends without the conserved phenylalanine or tryptophan. It is unclear where the CDR3 begins or ends on the DNA, so no DNA is shown, and the CDR3 is as TCRdb lists it. This chain connects TRBV7-9 to TRBJ1-2; whether TRBD1, the table's D call, matches the DNA was not checked. The germline V gene has CDR1 SEHNR and CDR2 FQNEAQ (reference sequence). The CDR3 region is 10 residues in length, termini included. The CDR3 is CASSFTSGRG.

V gene TRBV15 combines with J gene TRBJ2-7, with 7 bases that match TRBD2. CDR1 is LNHNV, CDR2 YYDKDF, per germline (reference sequence). Germline trimming cut 3 bases from V and 2 bases from J; bases unmatched to any gene: 7. The CDR3 loop spans 15 amino acids. The CDR3 region has the DNA TGTGCCACCAGCAGCGCCACTAGCGCAGCCTACGAGCAGTACTTC. Protein sequence: CATSSATSAAYEQYF.

The genes are TRBV7-6 and TRBJ2-2; the D gene is possibly TRBD2 (6 bases). Germline-derived CDR1 and CDR2 are SGHVS and FNYEAQ. This CDR3 region has 16 residues. V was cut by 5 bases and J by 7 bases, with 20 bases left in between. The CDR3 here is CASSLVVGTQSGELFF. CDR3 bases: TGTGCCAGCAGCCTTGTGGTAGGGACTCAGAGCGGGGAGCTGTTTTTT.

As to this clonotype: A much larger clone lies one base from this, so it may be a read error. The chain carries TRBV20-1 and TRBJ2-7, with 12 bases matching TRBD2. Trimming removed 0 bases from V and 0 bases from J; junction bases left unmatched: 12. CDR3 length: 19 residues. Germline V CDR1 and CDR2: DFQATT, SNEGSKA (reference sequence). The DNA of the CDR3 is TGCAGTGCTAGAGATTTGCCGACTAGCGGGAGTTCCAGCTCCTACGAGCAGTACTTC. Translation: CSARDLPTSGSSSSYEQYF.

This clonotype was counted between two and nine times. The rearrangement joins TRBV7-3 to TRBJ2-2; no reliable D call. CDR3 length: 13 residues. Germline CDR1 is SGHTA and CDR2 is FQGTGA. V shed 5 bases and J shed 5 bases, with 9 bases lying between them. The CDR3 nucleotides are TGTGCCAGCAGCGACGTCAGGACCGGGGAGCTGTTTTTT. This gives the protein CASSDVRTGELFF.

This chain uses TRBV10-2 with TRBJ2-7, with D perhaps matching TRBD1 (6 bases). The V and J ends lost 2 bases and 1 base respectively, with 12 bases between them. CDR1 and CDR2 from the germline V gene are WSHSY and SAAADI. This CDR3 has 15 amino acids. CDR3 DNA sequence: TGCGCCAGCAGTGAGCCGGACAGTCGATCCTACGAGCAGTACTTC. Protein sequence: CASSEPDSRSYEQYF.

The chain uses TRBV12-3 or TRBV12-4 and TRBJ2-5, with D maybe TRBD1 (5 bases). This CDR3 comprises 15 residues. The V end was cut by 6 bases, the J end by 5 bases, with 19 bases between. The CDR3 DNA sequence: TGTGCCAGCAGCCCCGCTACAGGCCCCGGGGAGACCCAGTACTTC. The encoded protein is CASSPATGPGETQYF.

The chain recombines TRBV29-1 with TRBJ2-7; 7 bases fit TRBD2. CDR1 is SQVTM, CDR2 ANQGSEA, per germline. The junction had 9 bases not matched to a gene; V was cut back by 3 bases and J by 10 bases. The CDR3 totals 12 residues. CDR3 nucleotides: TGCAGCGTTGAGTCGTGGGACTACAATCAGTACTTC. It specifies CSVESWDYNQYF.

This chain uses TRBV9 with TRBJ1-1; tentatively, D is TRBD1 (5 bases). The CDR3 has 14 amino acids. Deletions cut 3 bases from V and 0 bases from J, with 9 bases between. Germline CDR1 SGDLS, CDR2 YYNGEE. CDR3 region: CASSGGHLNTEAFF. In DNA, the CDR3 is TGTGCCAGCAGCGGCGGACACCTGAACACTGAAGCTTTCTTT.

V usage is TRBV24-1 and J usage is TRBJ1-1, with D perhaps matching TRBD1 (5 bases). This CDR3 contains 13 residues. V lost 5 bases and J lost 1, with 7 bases in between. CDR1 and CDR2 (germline): KGHDR, SFDVKD. CDR3 in DNA: TGTGCCACCAGTGGCAGGGCGAACACTGAAGCTTTCTTT. This gives the protein CATSGRANTEAFF.

CDR3 loop: CASSEALTWTYEQYF. The CDR3 nucleotides are TGTGCCAGCAGTGAAGCACTAACGTGGACCTACGAGCAGTACTTC. The V call is TRBV6-1, the J call TRBJ2-7, with D uncertain. The CDR3 runs 15 residues. Germline lookup yields CDR1 MNHNS and CDR2 SASEGT. Trimming took off 0 bases at V and 2 bases at J, with 11 bases between the two ends.

This clonotype was found many times. The chain is built from TRBV15 and TRBJ1-5; TRBD1 is a possible D gene (5 bases). The germline V gene encodes CDR1 LNHNV and CDR2 YYDKDF (reference sequence). V was pared by 0 bases and J by 6 bases, with 12 bases between. The CDR3 contains 15 residues. CDR3 sequence: CATSRDLGLGQPQHF. The CDR3 nucleotides are TGTGCCACCAGCAGAGATTTGGGGCTTGGTCAGCCCCAGCATTTT.

This clonotype appeared once. The DNA is left out, because the CDR3 cannot be placed on it with certainty; the CDR3 is given as TCRdb lists it. V gene TRBV7-2 combines with J gene TRBJ1-2. Both ends counted, the CDR3 spans 18 residues. Germline values: CDR1 SGHTA, CDR2 FQGNSA. CDR3 region: CASSRYEGTEAFFGGYTF.

The J gene is TRBJ1-3, the V gene TRBV12-3 or TRBV12-4; tentative D call: TRBD1 (5 bases). V lost 4 bases to trimming and J lost 14 bases, with 12 bases between them. The CDR3 is 11 residues long. The CDR3: CASSWPGPVYF. DNA of the CDR3: TGTGCCAGCAGTTGGCCGGGACCCGTATATTTT.

This clonotype came up once. The chain couples TRBV25-1 to TRBJ2-5, with TRBD2 as a possible D gene (6 bases). V lost 8 bases, J lost 5 bases, and 15 bases lay in between. The germline V gene has CDR1 MGHDK and CDR2 SYGVNS. The CDR3 spans 13 residues. The chain's CDR3 is CASPGVGEETQYF. CDR3 coding DNA: TGTGCCAGCCCGGGGGTGGGAGAGGAGACCCAGTACTTC. Based on the CDR3 plus reference TRBV25-1 and TRBJ2-5, the full variable domain is EADIYQTPRYLVIGTGKKITLECSQTMGHDKMYWYQQDPGMELHLIHYSYGVNSTEKGDLSSESTVSRIRTEHFPLTLESARPSHTSQYLCASPGVGEETQYFGPGTRLLVL.

Many counts were recorded for this clonotype. This chain connects TRBV7-9 to TRBJ1-4; no reliable D call. This CDR3 region has 14 residues. CDR1 and CDR2 (germline): SEHNR, FQNEAQ (reference sequence). The V gene lost 5 bases and the J gene lost 11 bases, with 18 bases spanning the gap. The CDR3 reads CASSTHEALKKLFF. DNA for the CDR3: TGTGCCAGCAGCACCCACGAGGCCCTGAAGAAACTGTTTTTT.

This clonotype has ten or more counts. The chain links TRBV6-5 to TRBJ1-4, with D unresolved. Trimming removed 7 bases at V and 3 bases at J, with 15 bases between. This CDR3 has 15 residues. In germline, CDR1 is MNHEY, CDR2 SVGAGI. The CDR3 DNA reads TGTGCCAGCAAACTAGGAGTCAATCCTAATGAAAAACTGTTTTTT. Translated: CASKLGVNPNEKLFF.

J is TRBJ1-1 and V is TRBV10-3; TRBD1 aligns across 9 bases. J was trimmed by 2 bases and V by 4 bases; bases with no gene match: 2. CDR1 is ENHRY, CDR2 SYGVKD, per germline. This CDR3 comprises 14 residues. CDR3 DNA sequence: TGTGCCATCAGTGCGGGACAGGGAAACACTGAAGCTTTCTTT. It yields the protein CAISAGQGNTEAFF.

This clonotype was seen a single time. The junction differs from germline at one of its ends, possibly a read error. The chain recombines TRBV28 with TRBJ1-1, with D perhaps TRBD1 (5 bases). This CDR3 comprises 15 residues. Per the germline V gene, CDR1 is MDHEN and CDR2 is SYDVKM. This CDR3 is CAGSRSGGANTEAFF. The CDR3 coding sequence is TGTGCCGGCAGTCGTTCGGGGGGTGCGAACACTGAAGCTTTCTTT.